Shown below are 30 T cell receptor beta chains from a single sample sequenced in a study of shared clonotypes between healthy human individuals. The naive CD8 subset, CD45RO-negative cells positively selected for CCR7, excluded terminally differentiated effector memory CD45RA+ cells. Data came from immunoSEQ multiplex PCR; TCRdb stores just in-frame clones and leaves some out. The sample records hundreds of thousands of clones, about 95% being singletons. The specimen sequenced was naive CD8+ T cells sorted from blood. The receptors originated from a woman aged 25 to 39 in good health.

This sequence joins TRBV9 and TRBJ2-5; no definite D call. The V end was cut by 0 bases, the J end by 4 bases, with 7 bases between. The CDR3 loop spans 13 amino acids. Germline V lookup: CDR1 SGDLS, CDR2 YYNGEE. The CDR3 is CASSVAIGETQYF. The CDR3 coding sequence is TGTGCCAGCAGCGTAGCTATTGGAGAGACCCAGTACTTC.

This clone was seen once. The V and J genes are TRBV30 and TRBJ2-7; D is unclear. Germline lookup yields CDR1 GTSNPN and CDR2 SVGIG (reference sequence). V lost 1 base and J lost 5, with 15 bases in between. This CDR3 contains 14 residues. CDR3 coding DNA: TGTGCCTGGAGTGGGTGGACCAGGTCCAACGAGCAGTACTTC. This codes for CAWSGWTRSNEQYF.

The gene calls are TRBV28 and TRBJ1-5; D not certain. The CDR3 loop spans 14 amino acids. CDR1 and CDR2 (germline): MDHEN, SYDVKM. The ends were cut back, 2 bases at V and 4 bases at J, with 9 bases in the middle. CDR3 sequence: CASSLGTINQPQHF. Written as DNA, the CDR3 is TGTGCCAGCAGTTTAGGTACCATTAATCAGCCCCAGCATTTT. The variable domain in full, completed from reference TRBV28 and TRBJ1-5, reads DVKVTQSSRYLVKRTGEKVFLECVQDMDHENMFWYRQDPGLGLRLIYFSYDVKMKEKGDIPEGYSVSREKKERFSLILESASTNQTSMYLCASSLGTINQPQHFGDGTRLSIL.

This rearrangement joins TRBV7-9 to TRBJ2-3; the D is unclear. From germline, CDR1 is SEHNR and CDR2 FQNEAQ (reference sequence). Trimming removed 1 base from V and 2 bases from J, with 13 bases in between. The CDR3 runs 16 residues. CDR3 region: CASSLGSAPNTDTQYF. The CDR3 bases are TGTGCCAGCAGCTTAGGGTCTGCACCGAACACAGATACGCAGTATTTT.

The V gene is TRBV7-6, the J gene TRBJ1-1; no firm D call. The germline V gene encodes CDR1 SGHVS and CDR2 FNYEAQ. V lost 7 bases, J lost 1 base, and 16 bases lay in between. The CDR3 runs 15 residues. Written as DNA, the CDR3 is TGTGCCAGCACCGACCTTTTGGGAGGGAACACTGAAGCTTTCTTT. Encoded protein: CASTDLLGGNTEAFF.

The V call is TRBV13, the J call TRBJ2-7, with D unclear. The germline CDR1 and CDR2 sequences are PRHDT and FYEKMQ (reference sequence). The CDR3 runs to 11 residues. Trimming cost V 0 bases and J 6 bases, with 3 bases left between them. In DNA, the CDR3 is TGTGCCAGCAGCTTAGGCCTCGAGCAGTACTTC. Translation: CASSLGLEQYF. The full variable domain, its missing parts supplied by reference TRBV13 and TRBJ2-7, is AAGVIQSPRHLIKEKRETATLKCYPIPRHDTVYWYQQGPGQDPQFLISFYEKMQSDKGSIPDRFSAQQFSDYHSELNMSSLELGDSALYFCASSLGLEQYFGPGTRLTVT.

The chain carries TRBV7-2 and TRBJ1-1; no firm D call. The germline gives CDR1 SGHTA, CDR2 FQGNSA. V was shortened by 4 bases and J by 0 bases, with 18 bases between the two germline ends. The CDR3 totals 17 residues. The CDR3 DNA follows: TGTGCCAGCAGCTCGACGGGTCTTTCGGGTCTGAACACTGAAGCTTTCTTT. Translating it yields CASSSTGLSGLNTEAFF.

The chain recombines TRBV7-9 with TRBJ1-2, with D possibly matching TRBD1 (5 bases). V lost 5 bases to trimming and J lost 3 bases, with 19 bases between them. This CDR3 has 16 residues. Germline CDR1 SEHNR, CDR2 FQNEAQ (reference sequence). The CDR3 region is CASSAGGTDFDYGYTF. The CDR3 DNA follows: TGTGCCAGCAGCGCAGGTGGGACGGACTTTGACTATGGCTACACCTTC.

The CDR3 loop reads CASRLYQGATNEKLFF. CDR3 nucleotides: TGTGCCAGCAGATTATACCAGGGGGCAACTAATGAAAAACTGTTTTTT. The chain is built from TRBV6-6 and TRBJ1-4; 7 positions agree with TRBD1. Germline trimming cut 6 bases from V and 0 bases from J; bases unmatched to any gene: 7. The CDR3 runs 16 residues. Germline CDR1 reads MNHNY; CDR2 reads SVGAGI (reference sequence).

The V and J genes are TRBV27 and TRBJ2-7; perhaps D is TRBD1 or TRBD2 (5 bases each). This CDR3 is 13 amino acids long. The germline V gene encodes CDR1 MNHEY and CDR2 SMNVEV (reference sequence). V lost 6 bases to trimming and J lost 6 bases, with 15 bases between them. The CDR3 DNA reads as TGTGCCAGCAGCTTTGGGGGTTCGGGCGAGCAGTACTTC. Its translation: CASSFGGSGEQYF.

The chain employs TRBV5-1 and TRBJ2-7; TRBD1 might be the D (6 bases). Germline lookup yields CDR1 SGHRS and CDR2 YFSETQ. This CDR3 has 14 residues. The V end was cut by 2 bases, the J end by 3 bases, with 12 bases between. The CDR3: CASSFIDRIYEQYF. Written as DNA, the CDR3 is TGCGCCAGCAGCTTTATTGACAGGATCTACGAGCAGTACTTC. The complete variable domain, with remaining parts taken from reference TRBV5-1 and TRBJ2-7, reads KAGVTQTPRYLIKTRGQQVTLSCSPISGHRSVSWYQQTPGQGLQFLFEYFSETQRNKGNFPGRFSGRQFSNSRSEMNVSTLELGDSALYLCASSFIDRIYEQYFGPGTRLTVT.

This chain links TRBV10-1 with TRBJ2-3, with D hard to call. Germline V CDR1 and CDR2: WNHNN, SYGVQD (reference sequence). Between the trimmed V and J ends, which lost 2 bases and 0 bases, there was a span of 15 bases. This CDR3 has 17 residues. In DNA, the CDR3 is TGCGCCAGCAGTGAGGGAGTGGGGATATCCAGCACAGATACGCAGTATTTT. As protein: CASSEGVGISSTDTQYF.

The J gene is TRBJ1-2, the V gene TRBV6-9, with 9 bases fitting TRBD1. Germline CDR1 is MNHGY and CDR2 is SVAAGI. The CDR3 has 16 residues. The ends lost 2 bases at V and 7 bases at J; junction bases unmatched: 11. CDR3 amino acids: CASSYRRQGEKGGYTF. In DNA, the CDR3 is TGTGCCAGCAGTTATCGGCGACAGGGGGAGAAAGGTGGCTACACCTTC.

In this sample, this clone turned up once. The genes are TRBV21-1 and TRBJ2-7; TRBD2, as called in the table, went unchecked against the DNA. TRBV21-1 is deemed a pseudogene. This CDR3 has 18 residues. The CDR3 nucleotides are TGTGCCAGTGTCAAGGGGACTCCGGCTTTTCCGAGCTCCTACGAGCAGTACTTC. Protein sequence: CASVKGTPAFPSSYEQYF.

This clone was detected once. The gene calls are TRBV27 and TRBJ1-2; D not resolved. Germline V gene sequence: CDR1 MNHEY, CDR2 SMNVEV (reference sequence). Deletions cut 2 bases from V and 2 bases from J, with 9 bases between. The CDR3 is 14 residues long. The CDR3, as DNA: TGTGCCAGCAGTTTAGCCGGCTCGAACTATGGCTACACCTTC. Protein: CASSLAGSNYGYTF.

The J gene is TRBJ2-2, the V gene TRBV28; D gene ambiguous. Trimming shortened V by 8 bases and J by 7 bases, and 20 bases separated the two germline ends. The CDR3 consists of 15 residues. Germline values: CDR1 MDHEN, CDR2 SYDVKM. The CDR3 loop reads CASYPTSQLGGELFF. The CDR3 DNA reads TGTGCCAGCTATCCGACGTCACAGTTAGGCGGGGAGCTGTTTTTT.

The gene calls are TRBV29-1 and TRBJ2-5; D is unclear. Judging by the DNA end, TRBJ2-7 fits better; the J call may be wrong. Germline CDR1 SQVTM, CDR2 ANQGSEA. This CDR3 comprises 14 residues. The CDR3 here is CSVSYPLLGYEQYF. The CDR3 DNA sequence: TGCAGCGTTTCCTATCCACTGCTCGGGTACGAGCAGTACTTC.

In this sample, this clone turned up once. The genes are TRBV28 and TRBJ1-2, with TRBD1 matching 7 bases. The length of the CDR3 is 14 residues. Trimming took 3 bases from V and 7 from J; bases not matched to a gene: 8. In germline, CDR1 is MDHEN, CDR2 SYDVKM. The DNA of the CDR3 is TGTGCCAGCAGTTTGAGGACAGGTATGGGTGGCTACACCTTC. The encoded protein is CASSLRTGMGGYTF.

The rearrangement joins TRBV28 to TRBJ1-5, with 9 bases lining up with TRBD1. The CDR3 is 13 amino acids. The V segment lost 11 bases and the J segment 9 bases; nucleotides outside the gene matches: 11. Germline V gives CDR1 MDHEN, CDR2 SYDVKM. The CDR3 sequence is CAAGTGRVGPQHF. The DNA of the CDR3 is TGTGCCGCAGGGACAGGGAGGGTGGGGCCCCAGCATTTT.

The CDR3 DNA sequence: TGTGCCAGCAGTGAGGGCGGGAACCCCGGCAATGAGCAGTTCTTC. Translated, it gives CASSEGGNPGNEQFF. V gene TRBV2 combines with J gene TRBJ2-1; possibly TRBD2 for D (6 bases). Trimming took off 3 bases at V and 6 bases at J, with 15 bases between the two ends. Germline CDR1 SNHLY, CDR2 FYNNEI. The CDR3 has 15 residues.

The chain combines TRBV28 with TRBJ1-3; 7 nucleotides align to TRBD1. Germline CDR1 is MDHEN and CDR2 is SYDVKM. The CDR3 spans 17 residues. V was pared by 1 base and J by 0 bases, with 6 bases of the junction left unmatched. As DNA, the CDR3 is TGTGCCAGCAGTTTATCGACAGGGATCTTCTCTGGAAACACCATATATTTT. Its protein product is CASSLSTGIFSGNTIYF.

The V call is TRBV2, the J call TRBJ2-1; 8 bases are shared with TRBD2. J lost 4 bases, V lost 7 bases, and 9 bases had no gene match. The CDR3 has 15 amino acids. In germline, CDR1 is SNHLY, CDR2 FYNNEI. The CDR3 DNA reads as TGTGCCAGCAAGGGCACTAGCGGAGAATACAATGAGCAGTTCTTC. This codes for CASKGTSGEYNEQFF.

The rearrangement uses TRBV7-8 and TRBJ2-6, with 7 positions matching TRBD1. Germline V gene sequence: CDR1 SGHVS, CDR2 FQNEAQ. The CDR3 is made up of 15 amino acids. The V segment lost 4 bases and the J segment 2 bases; nucleotides outside the gene matches: 2. CDR3 sequence (DNA): TGTGCCAGCAGCTCCCAGGGGGCTGGGGCCAACGTCCTGACTTTC. It codes for CASSSQGAGANVLTF.

The genes are TRBV5-4 and TRBJ2-7, with 12 bases lining up with TRBD2. The ends lost 5 bases at V and 5 bases at J; junction bases unmatched: 2. From germline, CDR1 is SGHNT and CDR2 YYREEE (reference sequence). The CDR3 covers 13 residues. The chain's CDR3 is CASSRTSGDEQYF. The DNA for the CDR3 is TGTGCCAGCAGTCGGACTAGCGGGGACGAGCAGTACTTC.

This sequence joins TRBV7-9 and TRBJ2-7; 7 bases agree with TRBD2. From germline, CDR1 is SEHNR and CDR2 FQNEAQ (reference sequence). The CDR3 covers 15 residues. V was pared by 5 bases and J by 3 bases, with 10 bases of the junction left unmatched. CDR3 region: CASSAGDGTRYEQYF. The CDR3 nucleotides read TGTGCCAGCAGCGCGGGGGACGGGACGCGCTACGAGCAGTACTTC.

The gene calls are TRBV10-2 and TRBJ2-7, with D possibly matching TRBD1 (5 bases). V lost 10 bases and J lost 4, with 11 bases in between. CDR1 WSHSY and CDR2 SAAADI come from the germline V gene. The CDR3 runs 11 residues. CDR3 in amino acids: CAIQQGYEQYF. The CDR3 nucleotides read TGCGCCATCCAGCAGGGTTACGAGCAGTACTTC.

The chain employs TRBV1 and TRBJ2-1; the table's D call of TRBD2 was not tested on the DNA. TRBV1 is designated a pseudogene. CDR3 length equals 15 residues. The CDR3 sequence: CTSSLGTSGSYEQFF. CDR3 DNA: TGCACCAGCAGCCTCGGGACTAGCGGGAGCTATGAGCAGTTCTTC.

The chain joins TRBV7-9 to TRBJ2-7; TRBD2 aligns across 15 bases. This CDR3 comprises 17 residues. J gave up 3 bases and V 5 bases, and 8 bases lay outside the gene matches. Looked up from germline, CDR1 is SEHNR and CDR2 is FQNEAQ (reference sequence). The CDR3 is CASSRRTSGRASYEQYF. The CDR3 DNA reads as TGTGCCAGCAGCCGCCGGACTAGCGGGAGGGCGAGCTACGAGCAGTACTTC. The whole variable domain, filled in from reference TRBV7-9 and TRBJ2-7, reads DTGVSQNPRHKITKRGQNVTFRCDPISEHNRLYWYRQTLGQGPEFLTYFQNEAQLEKSRLLSDRFSAERPKGSFSTLEIQRTEQGDSAMYLCASSRRTSGRASYEQYFGPGTRLTVT.

This clone was counted only a few times. The V gene is TRBV11-2, the J gene TRBJ2-7; 10 bases are shared with TRBD2. V lost 3 bases and J lost 4; bases outside the gene matches: 3. The germline V gene encodes CDR1 SGHAT and CDR2 FQNNGV. The CDR3 contains 14 residues. This CDR3 reads CASSFPSGSYEQYF. Here the CDR3 DNA reads TGTGCCAGCAGCTTCCCTAGCGGGAGTTACGAGCAGTACTTC. Full variable domain (remainder filled in from reference TRBV11-2 and TRBJ2-7): EAGVAQSPRYKIIEKRQSVAFWCNPISGHATLYWYQQILGQGPKLLIQFQNNGVVDDSQLPKDRFSAERLKGVDSTLKIQPAKLEDSAVYLCASSFPSGSYEQYFGPGTRLTVT.

The chain has TRBV9 and TRBJ2-7; 7 positions match TRBD1. Per germline, CDR1 SGDLS and CDR2 YYNGEE. The CDR3 is made up of 14 amino acids. With 7 bases clipped from V and 2 bases from J, the junction kept 9 bases outside the gene matches. CDR3: CASSEGTATYEQYF. CDR3 nucleotide sequence: TGTGCCAGCTCAGAGGGGACAGCAACCTACGAGCAGTACTTC. Complete variable domain (other parts from reference TRBV9 and TRBJ2-7): DSGVTQTPKHLITATGQRVTLRCSPRSGDLSVYWYQQSLDQGLQFLIQYYNGEERAKGNILERFSAQQFPDLHSELNLSSLELGDSALYFCASSEGTATYEQYFGPGTRLTVT.